The source of this T cell receptor (beta chain) is a study of T cell responses to AZD1222 COVID-19 vaccine. Using immunoSEQ multiplex PCR, the repertoire was profiled, and TCRdb retains in-frame clones only, with some absent. The sample includes roughly 160,000 clones, approximately 90% of them seen just once. Germline assignment: CDR1 SGHNT and CDR2 YYREEE (reference sequence). J gave up 2 bases and V 6 bases, and 3 bases lay outside the gene matches. This CDR3 is 14 amino acids long. J is TRBJ2-5 and V is TRBV5-4; 11 bases match TRBD2. Sequenced here: peripheral blood, sampled on day 0 of AZD1222 vaccination. This receptor was obtained from an adult in good health. For the CDR3, the DNA is TGTGCCAGCAAGGTAGCGGGGGGGCAAGAGACCCAGTACTTC. Translated: CASKVAGGQETQYF.